This T cell receptor (beta chain) was captured by sequencing in a study of early T cells in non-severe SARS-CoV-2 infection (dated by TCRdb to the early 2020s). As for the study more broadly: TCR sequencing used bulk RNA from unsorted whole blood, so alpha and beta chains could not be paired. Overall study outcomes, separate from this receptor: Matching against VDJdb was skewed toward anti-spike CD8 responses, likely underestimated virus-specific expansions, and missed private and CD4 specificities.

CDR1 and CDR2 were assigned from the germline V gene as SQVTM and ANQGSEA. V and J are truncated by 5 bases and 3 bases respectively, leaving an intervening sequence of 10 bases. The CDR3 runs 13 amino acids, cysteine and phenylalanine included. Left in the record is the CDR3 DNA by itself, 39 bases read in frame from the first base. The library was built by means of 5' RACE. Sequencing took place on a NextSeq 500. Unique molecular identifiers were attached to individual cDNA molecules in the TCR library protocol so that sequencing error and PCR bias could be corrected. Both TCR alpha and beta chains were sequenced, and tight co-correlation was observed between alpha and beta sequence abundances in each sample. As for the authors' bioinformatics: Decombinator V4 was used to perform V gene, J gene and CDR3 annotation of TCR sequences. TCRs were defined as expanded if a significant change between any two time points was detected under a Poisson model with p below 0.0001. TCR abundances were normalised to the total number of TCRs sequenced per sample and expressed as counts per million. TRAV1-2 paired with TRAJ12, TRAJ20 or TRAJ33 defined MAIT TCRs, while TRAV10 paired with TRAJ18 defined iNKT TCRs. VDJdb, accessed on 1 November 2021, was searched for TCRs annotated for CMV, EBV and SARS-CoV-2, and TCRs annotated for more than one antigen were excluded. TCRdb redid the processing of the public reads, applying fastp at Q25 and MiXCR, and retained in-frame beta chains. For every CDR3 protein sequence, its rows merge into one entry that carries the most common genes and DNA. The V and J calls shown here were made by TCRdb, not taken from the authors' results. Recorded for this sample are tens of thousands of distinct CDR3 sequences; more than 5.5% of them occurred a single time. Approximately 2.8% of the sample comes from the top ten.

In regard to this clonotype: Which antigen it targets is not known. Base qualities are not provided; no much larger clone lies one nucleotide away.

This was a case-control study nested in a cohort of healthcare workers in London, UK, who had nasopharyngeal swab PCR tests and blood samples taken every week. Healthcare workers were enrolled in the week of the UK lockdown, from 23 to 31 March 2020, and were followed every week for up to roughly 15 weeks. This sequence originates from an adult who was a healthcare worker with PCR-confirmed SARS-CoV-2 infection or an uninfected control (not recorded which). The rearrangement joined TRBV29-1 to TRBJ2-2; the best D guess is TRBD1, with 6 bases matching. Sequences were derived from whole blood, sampled at baseline. The DNA sequence follows: TGCAGCGTTAACAGGGTTGACACCGGGGAGCTGTTTTTT. It specifies CSVNRVDTGELFF.